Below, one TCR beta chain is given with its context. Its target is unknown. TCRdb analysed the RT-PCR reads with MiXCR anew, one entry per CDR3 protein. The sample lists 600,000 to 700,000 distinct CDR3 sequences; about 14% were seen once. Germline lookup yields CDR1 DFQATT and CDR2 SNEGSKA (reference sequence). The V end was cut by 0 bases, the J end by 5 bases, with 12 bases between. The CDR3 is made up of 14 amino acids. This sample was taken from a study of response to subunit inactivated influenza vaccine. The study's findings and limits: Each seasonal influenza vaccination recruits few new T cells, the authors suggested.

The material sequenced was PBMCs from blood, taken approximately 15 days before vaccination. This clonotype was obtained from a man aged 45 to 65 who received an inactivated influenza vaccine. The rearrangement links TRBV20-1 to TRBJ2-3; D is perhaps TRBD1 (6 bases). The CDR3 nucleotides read TGCAGTGCTAGAGATCGGACAGCCGGAGATACGCAGTATTTT. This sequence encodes CSARDRTAGDTQYF.